The 32 T cell receptor beta chains in this list originate from one sample, sequenced in a study of shared clonotypes between healthy human individuals. Clones were sequenced by immunoSEQ multiplex PCR, and TCRdb holds only the in-frame ones, with some missing. The data show hundreds of thousands of clones, with under 80% seen just once and 1.7% held by the top ten. Sequencing was done on a sample of memory CD4+ T cells sorted from blood. Subset meaning: CD45RA-negative fraction. The receptors come from a woman younger than 45 in good health.

The chain recombines TRBV5-4 with TRBJ2-7, with 9 bases identical to TRBD1. In germline, CDR1 is SGHNT, CDR2 YYREEE (reference sequence). CDR3 length equals 15 residues. The V and J ends lost 4 bases and 3 bases, in that order; junction bases with no gene match: 8. DNA for the CDR3: TGTGCCAGCAGCCCCCCCGGGACAGGGTTCTACGAGCAGTACTTC. This translates into CASSPPGTGFYEQYF.

The genes are TRBV7-2 and TRBJ1-6; no firm D call. The CDR3 length is 12 residues. The V gene lost 6 bases and the J gene lost 7 bases, with 7 bases spanning the gap. Germline V gives CDR1 SGHTA, CDR2 FQGNSA. CDR3 in DNA: TGTGCCAGCAGTCACCGGAATTCACCCCTCCACTTT. Translated, it gives CASSHRNSPLHF.

Concerning this clone: Other DNA sequences in the sample encode the same CDR3. J is TRBJ2-1 and V is TRBV5-1; 9 nucleotides agree with TRBD1. CDR3 length: 15 residues. V dropped 0 bases and J dropped 7; count of bases not matched to a gene: 5. Germline CDR1 SGHRS, CDR2 YFSETQ. The chain's CDR3 is CASSLGDRDRNEQFF. The CDR3 nucleotides are TGCGCCAGCAGCTTGGGGGACAGGGATCGAAATGAGCAGTTCTTC.

The chain combines TRBV10-2 with TRBJ1-2; TRBD1 matches at 7 bases. After removal of 0 bases from V and 8 bases from J, the junction contained 9 bases not matched to a gene. CDR1 WSHSY and CDR2 SAAADI come from the germline V gene. The CDR3 covers 15 residues. In nucleotides, the CDR3 is TGCGCCAGCAGTGAGTCGGGTAGGGGGCTAGGAGGCTACACCTTC. Residues: CASSESGRGLGGYTF.

The chain joins TRBV30 to TRBJ2-7; TRBD2 agrees at 8 bases. The germline CDR1 and CDR2 sequences are GTSNPN and SVGIG (reference sequence). Unmatched junction bases numbered 10, after V lost 4 bases and J lost 5 bases. CDR3 length: 14 amino acids. The CDR3 DNA reads as TGTGCCTGGACCCCGCGGACTAGCTTTCACGAGCAGTACTTC. This sequence encodes CAWTPRTSFHEQYF.

V is TRBV6-6 and J is TRBJ2-1, with D possibly matching TRBD2 (5 bases). Germline values: CDR1 MNHNY, CDR2 SVGAGI (reference sequence). The germline V and J ends were trimmed by 6 bases and 4 bases, with 10 bases remaining between them. CDR3 length: 13 residues. The CDR3 DNA reads TGTGCCAGCAGAGAGGGAGAGTACAATGAGCAGTTCTTC. Translation: CASREGEYNEQFF.

The rearrangement joins TRBV19 to TRBJ1-2; 9 bases line up with TRBD1. This CDR3 is built from 14 residues. Looked up from germline, CDR1 is LNHDA and CDR2 is SQIVND (reference sequence). V trimming: 6 bases; J trimming: 0 bases; junction bases outside the gene matches: 2. CDR3 bases: TGTGCCAGTAGCGGGACAGGGACTAACTATGGCTACACCTTC. Amino acid sequence: CASSGTGTNYGYTF.

The V call is TRBV5-6, the J call TRBJ2-2, with 11 positions matching TRBD2. J was trimmed by 1 base and V by 4 bases; bases with no gene match: 3. The CDR3 is 16 residues long. Germline CDR1 SGHDT, CDR2 YYEEEE. CDR3 amino acids: CASSPGLAGNTGELFF. The DNA for the CDR3 is TGTGCCAGCAGCCCTGGACTAGCGGGGAACACCGGGGAGCTGTTTTTT.

This clone was counted a single time. The V and J genes are TRBV11-3 and TRBJ2-3; 13 nucleotides agree with TRBD2. CDR3 length equals 16 residues. The ends lost 4 bases at V and 5 bases at J; junction bases unmatched: 6. CDR1 is SGHNT, CDR2 YENEEA, per germline. CDR3 DNA sequence: TGTGCCAGCAGCTCAACCACTAGCGGGAGGGTAGATACGCAGTATTTT. Residues: CASSSTTSGRVDTQYF.

The CDR3 spells CASSRTWGEPYNEQFF. The CDR3 DNA is TGTGCCAGCAGCCGGACGTGGGGGGAGCCCTACAATGAGCAGTTCTTC. J is TRBJ2-1 and V is TRBV7-8; D is possibly TRBD2 (6 bases). V lost 5 bases, J lost 2 bases, and 16 bases lay in between. CDR3 length: 16 amino acids. Germline loops: CDR1 SGHVS, CDR2 FQNEAQ.

This rearrangement joins TRBV28 to TRBJ1-1, with D tentatively TRBD1 (6 bases). The V and J ends lost 5 bases and 4 bases respectively, with 14 bases between them. The length of the CDR3 is 14 residues. Germline CDR1 and CDR2: MDHEN and SYDVKM. CDR3 protein: CASSQPGHLTEAFF. The CDR3, as DNA: TGTGCCAGCAGTCAACCGGGACATCTCACTGAAGCTTTCTTT.

Points on this clone: Other DNA sequences of this sample code for an identical CDR3. This sequence joins TRBV28 and TRBJ1-5; possibly TRBD1 for D (5 bases). CDR3 length: 15 residues. Germline loops: CDR1 MDHEN, CDR2 SYDVKM. V lost 5 bases and J lost 1, with 12 bases in between. CDR3 DNA sequence: TGTGCCAGCAGTCGCACCGGGGGGAGCAATCAGCCCCAGCATTTT. Protein sequence: CASSRTGGSNQPQHF.

This clone was observed a handful of times. The chain couples TRBV27 to TRBJ2-7; D may match TRBD1 or TRBD2 (5 bases each). Deletions cut 5 bases from V and 0 bases from J, with 14 bases between. The CDR3 has 15 amino acids. Germline V gene data show CDR1 as MNHEY and CDR2 as SMNVEV (reference sequence). The CDR3 is CASSLRGTISYEQYF. The CDR3 DNA follows: TGTGCCAGCAGTCTCCGAGGGACGATCTCCTACGAGCAGTACTTC.

This sequence joins TRBV30 and TRBJ1-2, with unresolved D. Looked up from germline, CDR1 is GTSNPN and CDR2 is SVGIG (reference sequence). The length of the CDR3 is 11 residues. V lost 3 bases, J lost 7 bases, and 9 bases lay in between. The CDR3 reads CAWSTVSGYTF. DNA of the CDR3: TGTGCCTGGAGCACCGTGTCTGGCTACACCTTC.

The chain carries TRBV11-1 and TRBJ2-7; 8 positions agree with TRBD1. The CDR3 contains 16 residues. Germline V gene data show CDR1 as SGHAT and CDR2 as FQDESV (reference sequence). Germline trimming cut 2 bases from V and 2 bases from J; bases unmatched to any gene: 8. Here the CDR3 DNA reads TGTGCCAGCAGCTTAAGTCCACAGGGGGGACCCTACGAGCAGTACTTC. Translation gives CASSLSPQGGPYEQYF.

A remark on this clone: This may arise from a read error, as a much more abundant clone is one base away. Other nucleotide sequences in the sample specify the same CDR3. The CDR3 is CASSSQRDQPQHF. CDR3 DNA: TGTGCCAGCAGCTCCCAAAGGGATCAGCCCCAGCATTTT. V and J are TRBV7-2 and TRBJ1-5; D not resolved. The CDR3 runs to 13 residues. CDR1 and CDR2 (germline): SGHTA, FQGNSA. Between the trimmed V and J ends, which lost 4 bases and 5 bases, there was a span of 9 bases.

In its sample, this clone was seen many times. V and J are TRBV7-9 and TRBJ2-1; 10 bases agree with TRBD1. The V and J ends lost 4 bases and 7 bases, in that order; junction bases with no gene match: 7. Germline CDR1 reads SEHNR; CDR2 reads FQNEAQ (reference sequence). This CDR3 spans 15 amino acids. CDR3 DNA: TGTGCCAGCAGCTCCCGGGACAGGGGCCTAAATGAGCAGTTCTTC. Translating gives CASSSRDRGLNEQFF.

This chain joins TRBV7-8 and TRBJ1-5; TRBD1 is a possible D gene (6 bases). In germline, CDR1 is SGHVS, CDR2 FQNEAQ. V dropped 5 bases and J dropped 5 bases, with 10 bases sitting between them. The CDR3 covers 13 residues. CDR3 bases: TGTGCCAGCAGCCCAGGGGAGGATCAGCCCCAGCATTTT. It translates to CASSPGEDQPQHF.

The chain combines TRBV28 with TRBJ1-1, with a weak D call TRBD1 (6 bases). Trimming took off 9 bases at V and 5 bases at J, with 22 bases between the two ends. In germline, CDR1 is MDHEN, CDR2 SYDVKM. The CDR3 totals 15 residues. The CDR3 bases are TGTGCCAGTGGGGTTGCGGGGGCGCGTAGAACTGAAGCTTTCTTT. This gives the protein CASGVAGARRTEAFF.

This clone was counted between two and nine times. The rearrangement links TRBV5-4 to TRBJ1-1, with D maybe TRBD1 (5 bases). CDR1 is SGHNT, CDR2 YYREEE, per germline (reference sequence). The CDR3 spans 15 residues. V was shortened by 5 bases and J by 1 base, with 15 bases between the two germline ends. Here the CDR3 DNA reads TGTGCCAGCAGTTTCCCCAGGGCGGAGAACACTGAAGCTTTCTTT. This translates into CASSFPRAENTEAFF.

The chain joins TRBV18 to TRBJ1-1, with D perhaps TRBD1 (5 bases). CDR1 and CDR2 from the germline V gene are KGHSH and LQKENI. This CDR3 has 13 amino acids. V lost 5 bases and J lost 3, with 10 bases in between. The CDR3 coding sequence is TGTGCCAGCTCAACTCGGGGGGACACTGAAGCTTTCTTT. Translated, it gives CASSTRGDTEAFF.

The rearrangement links TRBV27 to TRBJ2-1, with D tentatively TRBD1 or TRBD2 (6 bases each). The CDR3 consists of 12 residues. V lost 1 base and J 13 bases, leaving 11 bases between the germline ends. Germline V gene lookup returns CDR1 MNHEY and CDR2 SMNVEV (reference sequence). As DNA, the CDR3 is TGTGCCAGCAGTTTATGGGGGGCTGATCAGTTCTTC. Translation gives CASSLWGADQFF.

The rearrangement links TRBV6-6 to TRBJ1-4; D not resolved. The ends were cut back, 5 bases at V and 3 bases at J, with 7 bases in the middle. The CDR3 loop spans 13 amino acids. CDR1 MNHNY and CDR2 SVGAGI come from the germline V gene (reference sequence). The CDR3 nucleotides read TGTGCCAGCAGTCGAGGACCTAATGAAAAACTGTTTTTT. This encodes CASSRGPNEKLFF.

This chain connects TRBV5-4 to TRBJ1-1; D gene uncertain. The CDR3 contains 13 residues. Germline V gives CDR1 SGHNT, CDR2 YYREEE (reference sequence). Trimming took 4 bases from V and 0 from J, leaving 7 bases between them. The CDR3 DNA reads TGTGCCAGCAGCCATTCTTTGAACACTGAAGCTTTCTTT. Translated, it gives CASSHSLNTEAFF.

The CDR3 spells CASNTVGEQFF. DNA of the CDR3: TGTGCCAGTAATACTGTGGGAGAGCAGTTCTTC. V gene TRBV19 combines with J gene TRBJ2-1; D is undetermined. Trimming removed 7 bases from V and 10 bases from J, with 11 bases in between. Germline CDR1 reads LNHDA; CDR2 reads SQIVND (reference sequence). This CDR3 comprises 11 residues.

This clone was counted between two and nine times. The rearrangement uses TRBV6-1 and TRBJ2-1, with D uncertain. CDR1 is MNHNS, CDR2 SASEGT, per germline. Trimming shortened V by 2 bases and J by 2 bases, and 16 bases separated the two germline ends. The CDR3 has 17 amino acids. CDR3 protein: CASSEHPPPVAYNEQFF. CDR3 coding DNA: TGTGCCAGCAGTGAACATCCCCCCCCAGTTGCCTACAATGAGCAGTTCTTC.

The chain has TRBV9 and TRBJ1-1, with 7 bases that match TRBD1. V was clipped by 3 bases and J by 7 bases; unmatched bases: 9. The CDR3 is 14 amino acids. The V gene's germline CDR1 is SGDLS and CDR2 YYNGEE. CDR3 amino acids: CASSGTGLGYEAFF. The CDR3 nucleotides read TGTGCCAGCAGCGGGACAGGACTTGGCTATGAAGCTTTCTTT.

This clone was seen just once. V is TRBV2 and J is TRBJ2-2; tentative D call: TRBD1 (7 bases). V dropped 6 bases and J dropped 2 bases, with 13 bases sitting between them. This CDR3 is built from 15 residues. Germline CDR1 is SNHLY and CDR2 is FYNNEI. The CDR3 region has the DNA TGTGCCAGCAGACGGGGGACAGTCAACACCGGGGAGCTGTTTTTT. Translating it yields CASRRGTVNTGELFF.

The chain joins TRBV12-5 to TRBJ2-1, with D perhaps matching TRBD2 (6 bases). Germline V gene sequence: CDR1 LGHNT, CDR2 FRNRAP. The V end was cut by 0 bases, the J end by 7 bases, with 16 bases between. CDR3 length equals 16 residues. The DNA for the CDR3 is TGTGCTAGTGGTTTGGTAGTTAGCGGAGCCGGGAATGAGCAGTTCTTC. Residues: CASGLVVSGAGNEQFF.

This clone was seen only once. The chain combines TRBV10-3 with TRBJ2-7; 10 bases match TRBD1. Germline V gene lookup returns CDR1 ENHRY and CDR2 SYGVKD. The CDR3 loop spans 17 amino acids. V was clipped by 10 bases and J by 0 bases; unmatched bases: 15. The chain's CDR3 is CATSVTGGPLLSYEQYF. The CDR3 DNA is TGTGCCACCTCCGTGACAGGGGGCCCTCTCCTCTCCTACGAGCAGTACTTC.

This rearrangement joins TRBV18 to TRBJ1-1; D gene uncertain. In germline, CDR1 is KGHSH, CDR2 LQKENI. The V end lost 5 bases, the J end lost 2 bases, and 9 bases lay between the germline ends. This CDR3 comprises 13 residues. CDR3 bases: TGTGCCAGCTCATCGTCCGTAAACACTGAAGCTTTCTTT. Translated, it gives CASSSSVNTEAFF.

This rearrangement joins TRBV6-6 to TRBJ2-5, with D perhaps TRBD1 (6 bases). V lost 6 bases, J lost 5 bases, and 16 bases lay in between. This CDR3 contains 14 residues. Germline-derived CDR1 and CDR2 are MNHNY and SVGAGI (reference sequence). The CDR3 DNA reads TGTGCCAGCAGAGACAGGAGTCCGTGGGAGACCCAGTACTTC. It codes for CASRDRSPWETQYF.